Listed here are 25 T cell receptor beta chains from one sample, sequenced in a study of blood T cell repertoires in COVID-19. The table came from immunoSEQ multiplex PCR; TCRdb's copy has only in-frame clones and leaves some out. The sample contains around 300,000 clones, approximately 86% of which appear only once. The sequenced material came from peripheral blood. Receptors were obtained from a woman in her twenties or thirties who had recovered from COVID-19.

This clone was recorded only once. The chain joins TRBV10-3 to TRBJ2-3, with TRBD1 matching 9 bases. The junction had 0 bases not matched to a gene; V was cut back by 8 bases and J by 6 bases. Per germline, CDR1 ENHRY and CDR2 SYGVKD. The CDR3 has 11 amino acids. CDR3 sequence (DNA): TGTGCCATCGGGACAGGGGATACGCAGTATTTT. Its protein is CAIGTGDTQYF.

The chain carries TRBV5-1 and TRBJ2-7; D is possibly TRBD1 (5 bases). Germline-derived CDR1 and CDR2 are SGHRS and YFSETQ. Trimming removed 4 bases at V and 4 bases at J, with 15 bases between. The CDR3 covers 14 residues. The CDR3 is CASSPNQGGYEQYF. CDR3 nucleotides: TGCGCCAGCAGCCCGAATCAGGGTGGGTACGAGCAGTACTTC.

The CDR3 sequence: CSAVVRDYGYTF. CDR3 in DNA: TGCAGCGCCGTGGTCAGGGACTATGGCTACACCTTC. The chain is built from TRBV29-1 and TRBJ1-2; D perhaps matches TRBD1 (5 bases). The CDR3 runs 12 residues. The V gene lost 7 bases and the J gene lost 3 bases, with 12 bases spanning the gap. Germline CDR1 reads SQVTM; CDR2 reads ANQGSEA.

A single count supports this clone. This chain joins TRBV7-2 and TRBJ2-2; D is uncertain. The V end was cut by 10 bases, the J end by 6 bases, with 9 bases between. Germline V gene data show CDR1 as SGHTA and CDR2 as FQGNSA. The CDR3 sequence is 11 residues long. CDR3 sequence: CATLSAGELFF. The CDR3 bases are TGTGCCACCCTATCCGCCGGGGAGCTGTTTTTT.

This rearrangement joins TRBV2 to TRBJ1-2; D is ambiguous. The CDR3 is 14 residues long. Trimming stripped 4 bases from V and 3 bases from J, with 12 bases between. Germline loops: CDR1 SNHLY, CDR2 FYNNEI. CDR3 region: CASSGTLGDYGYTF. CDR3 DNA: TGTGCCAGCAGTGGTACCCTCGGGGACTATGGCTACACCTTC.

In DNA, the CDR3 is TGTGCCAGCTCACCTAACAGGGGGCGAATCGACCAAGAGACCCAGTACTTC. It encodes CASSPNRGRIDQETQYF. The rearrangement links TRBV18 to TRBJ2-5; TRBD1 aligns across 9 bases. The CDR3 has 17 amino acids. Germline V lookup: CDR1 KGHSH, CDR2 LQKENI. Trimming took 3 bases from V and 0 from J; bases not matched to a gene: 8.

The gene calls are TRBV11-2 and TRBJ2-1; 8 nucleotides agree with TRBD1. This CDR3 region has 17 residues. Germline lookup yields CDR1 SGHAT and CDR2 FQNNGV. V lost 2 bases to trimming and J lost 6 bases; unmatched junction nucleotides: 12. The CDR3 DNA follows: TGTGCCAGCAGCTTACGGAAGCAGGGGGCAATCGGCAATGAGCAGTTCTTC. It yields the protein CASSLRKQGAIGNEQFF.

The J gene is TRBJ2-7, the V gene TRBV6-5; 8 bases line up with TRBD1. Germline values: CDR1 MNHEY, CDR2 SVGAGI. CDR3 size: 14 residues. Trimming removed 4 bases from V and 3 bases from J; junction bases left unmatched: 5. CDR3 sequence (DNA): TGTGCCAGCAGTTTGGACAGGGATCACTACGAGCAGTACTTC. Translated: CASSLDRDHYEQYF.

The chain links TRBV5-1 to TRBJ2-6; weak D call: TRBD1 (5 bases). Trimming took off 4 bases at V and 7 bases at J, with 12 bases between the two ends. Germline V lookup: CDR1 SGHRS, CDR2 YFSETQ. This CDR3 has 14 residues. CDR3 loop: CASSVNQGANVLTF. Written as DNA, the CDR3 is TGCGCCAGCAGCGTGAACCAGGGAGCCAACGTCCTGACTTTC. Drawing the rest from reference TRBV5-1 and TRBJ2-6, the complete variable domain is KAGVTQTPRYLIKTRGQQVTLSCSPISGHRSVSWYQQTPGQGLQFLFEYFSETQRNKGNFPGRFSGRQFSNSRSEMNVSTLELGDSALYLCASSVNQGANVLTFGAGSRLTVL.

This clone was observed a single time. The CDR3 region is CASSPGLAGGNNEQFF. CDR3 nucleotides: TGCGCCAGCAGCCCCGGACTAGCGGGAGGGAACAATGAGCAGTTCTTC. The rearrangement links TRBV5-1 to TRBJ2-1; 15 bases are a match to TRBD2. CDR1 is SGHRS, CDR2 YFSETQ, per germline. Trimming at V came to 4 bases and at J to 5 bases, leaving 4 bases not matched to a gene. This CDR3 comprises 16 residues.

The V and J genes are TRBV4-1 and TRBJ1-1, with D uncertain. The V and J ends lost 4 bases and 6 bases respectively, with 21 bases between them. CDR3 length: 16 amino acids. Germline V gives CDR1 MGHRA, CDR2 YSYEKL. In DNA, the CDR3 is TGCGCCAGCAGCCCCCCACGGGGATCCCATGTTCCTGAAGCTTTCTTT. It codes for CASSPPRGSHVPEAFF.

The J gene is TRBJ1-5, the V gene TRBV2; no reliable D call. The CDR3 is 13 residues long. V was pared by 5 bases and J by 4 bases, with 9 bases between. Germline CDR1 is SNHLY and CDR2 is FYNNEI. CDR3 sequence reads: CASSPARNQPQHF. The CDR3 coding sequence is TGTGCCAGCAGTCCTGCCCGGAATCAGCCCCAGCATTTT.

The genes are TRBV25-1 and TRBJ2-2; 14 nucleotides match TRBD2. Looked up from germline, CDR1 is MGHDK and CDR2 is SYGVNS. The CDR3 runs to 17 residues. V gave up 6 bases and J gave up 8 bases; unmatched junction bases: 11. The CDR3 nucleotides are TGTGCCAGCAGCCTCCCGGGACTAGCGGGAGTATCAGGGGAGCTGTTTTTT. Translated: CASSLPGLAGVSGELFF.

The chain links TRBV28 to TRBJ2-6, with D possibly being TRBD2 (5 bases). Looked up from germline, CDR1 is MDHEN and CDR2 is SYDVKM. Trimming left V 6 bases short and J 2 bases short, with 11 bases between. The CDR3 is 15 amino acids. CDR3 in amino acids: CASSHGLPGANVLTF. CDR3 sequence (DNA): TGTGCCAGCAGCCATGGACTCCCTGGGGCCAACGTCCTGACTTTC.

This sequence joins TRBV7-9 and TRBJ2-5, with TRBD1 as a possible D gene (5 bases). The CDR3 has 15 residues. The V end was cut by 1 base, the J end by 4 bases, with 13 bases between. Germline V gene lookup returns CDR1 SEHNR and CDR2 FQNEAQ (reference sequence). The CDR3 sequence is CASSLGWQGGETQYF. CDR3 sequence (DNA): TGTGCCAGCAGCTTAGGATGGCAGGGCGGAGAGACCCAGTACTTC.

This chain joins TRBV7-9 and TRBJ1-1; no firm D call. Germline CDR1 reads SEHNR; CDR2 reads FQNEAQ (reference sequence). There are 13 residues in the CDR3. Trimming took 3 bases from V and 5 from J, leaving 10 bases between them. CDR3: CASSLHEGTEAFF. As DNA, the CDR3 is TGTGCCAGCAGCTTGCACGAGGGAACTGAAGCTTTCTTT. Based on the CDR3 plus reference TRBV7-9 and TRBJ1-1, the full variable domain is DTGVSQNPRHKITKRGQNVTFRCDPISEHNRLYWYRQTLGQGPEFLTYFQNEAQLEKSRLLSDRFSAERPKGSFSTLEIQRTEQGDSAMYLCASSLHEGTEAFFGQGTRLTVV.

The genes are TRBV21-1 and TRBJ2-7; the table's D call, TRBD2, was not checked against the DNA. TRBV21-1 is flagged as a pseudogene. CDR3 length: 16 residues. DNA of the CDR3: TGTGCCAGCAGCAATGTTTTAACTATAAGCTCCTACGAGCAGTACTTC. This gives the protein CASSNVLTISSYEQYF.

The CDR3 sequence is CASSIAMRGTNEKLFF. CDR3 coding DNA: TGTGCCAGTAGTATCGCGATGCGGGGGACTAATGAAAAACTGTTTTTT. This sequence joins TRBV19 and TRBJ1-4, with D maybe TRBD1 (5 bases). Trimming pared 3 bases from V and 2 bases from J, leaving 13 bases between. The CDR3 consists of 16 residues. The germline V gene encodes CDR1 LNHDA and CDR2 SQIVND (reference sequence).

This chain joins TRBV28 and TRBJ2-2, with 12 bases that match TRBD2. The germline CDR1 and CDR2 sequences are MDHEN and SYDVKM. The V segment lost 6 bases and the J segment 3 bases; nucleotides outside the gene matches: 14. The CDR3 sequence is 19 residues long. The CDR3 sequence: CASRTLGLAGNGDTGELFF. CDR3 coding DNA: TGTGCCAGCAGGACCCTCGGACTAGCGGGAAACGGGGACACCGGGGAGCTGTTTTTT.

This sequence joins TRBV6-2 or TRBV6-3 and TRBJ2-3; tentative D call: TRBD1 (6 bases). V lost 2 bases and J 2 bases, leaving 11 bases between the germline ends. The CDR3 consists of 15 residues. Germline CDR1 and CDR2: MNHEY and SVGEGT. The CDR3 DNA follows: TGTGCCAGCAGTTACCCAGGGGCCGCCACAGATACGCAGTATTTT. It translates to CASSYPGAATDTQYF.

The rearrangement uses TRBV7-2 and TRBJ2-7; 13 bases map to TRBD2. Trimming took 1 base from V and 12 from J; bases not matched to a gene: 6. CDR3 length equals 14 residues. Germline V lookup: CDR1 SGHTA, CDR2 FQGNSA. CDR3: CASSLDGTSGILYF. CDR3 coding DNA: TGTGCCAGCAGCTTAGACGGGACTAGCGGGATTCTGTACTTC.

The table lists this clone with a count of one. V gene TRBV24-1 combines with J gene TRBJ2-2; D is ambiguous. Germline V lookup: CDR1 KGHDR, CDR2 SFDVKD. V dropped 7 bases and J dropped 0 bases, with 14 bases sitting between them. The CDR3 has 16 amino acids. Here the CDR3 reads CATSKSSTANTGELFF. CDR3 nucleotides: TGTGCCACCAGCAAGTCCTCGACTGCGAACACCGGGGAGCTGTTTTTT.

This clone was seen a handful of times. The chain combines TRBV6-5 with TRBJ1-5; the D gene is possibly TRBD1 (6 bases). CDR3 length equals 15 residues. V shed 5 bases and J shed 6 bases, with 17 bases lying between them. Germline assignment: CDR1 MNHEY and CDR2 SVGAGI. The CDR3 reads CASSRDTPRGQPQHF. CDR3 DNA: TGTGCCAGCAGTCGGGACACCCCGAGGGGTCAGCCCCAGCATTTT.

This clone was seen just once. The CDR3 DNA follows: TGTGCCAGCTCCCCTCGGGGTTCGTATGGCTACACCTTC. This codes for CASSPRGSYGYTF. This rearrangement joins TRBV28 to TRBJ1-2; D is unresolved. The germline V gene has CDR1 MDHEN and CDR2 SYDVKM. V lost 8 bases to trimming and J lost 5 bases, with 15 bases between them. The CDR3 runs to 13 residues.

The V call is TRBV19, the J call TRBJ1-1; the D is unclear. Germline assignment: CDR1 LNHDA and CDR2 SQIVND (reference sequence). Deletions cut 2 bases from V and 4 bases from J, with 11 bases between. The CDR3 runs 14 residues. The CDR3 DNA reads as TGTGCCAGTAGTATATTTGTGGTGAGCACTGAAGCTTTCTTT. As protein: CASSIFVVSTEAFF.